This is a list of T cell receptor beta chains from one sample in a study of T cells in Graves' hyperthyroidism and ophthalmopathy. TCRdb redid the calling of the multiplex PCR reads with MiXCR, one entry per CDR3 protein. Among about 680,000 distinct CDR3 sequences listed, 35% were seen once. Sequencing was carried out using blood. The receptors stem from a woman in her thirties or forties with Graves' hyperthyroidism. CDR3s include the opening cysteine and the closing phenylalanine or tryptophan. The order of the fields is clone size, V gene, D gene, J gene, CDR3 protein, CDR3 DNA. A D gene is named only where the DNA matches it firmly. The listing skips clone size in some rows; elsewhere it reads once, few, many or a size class.

clone_size: NA; v_call: TRBV11-1; d_call: NA; j_call: TRBJ1-2; cdr3_aa: CASSFRGAKGYTF; cdr3_nt: TGTGCCAGCAGCTTCAGAGGGGCGAAAGGCTACACCTTC
clone_size: NA; v_call: TRBV5-5; d_call: NA; j_call: TRBJ1-2; cdr3_aa: CASSLFQGGDGYTF; cdr3_nt: TGTGCCAGCAGCTTATTCCAGGGTGGGGATGGCTACACCTTC
clone_size: many; v_call: TRBV10-1; d_call: NA; j_call: TRBJ1-3; cdr3_aa: CASSESSGAGNTIYF; cdr3_nt: TGCGCCAGCAGTGAGTCGTCGGGGGCTGGAAACACCATATATTTT
clone_size: many; v_call: TRBV19; d_call: NA; j_call: TRBJ1-5; cdr3_aa: CASSIRGYQPQHF; cdr3_nt: TGTGCCAGTAGTATACGAGGGTATCAGCCCCAGCATTTT
clone_size: NA; v_call: TRBV6-2/TRBV6-3; d_call: NA; j_call: TRBJ1-3; cdr3_aa: CASSLRGQTLNRGNTIYF; cdr3_nt: TGTGCCAGCAGTCTCCGCGGACAGACATTAAACCGCGGAAACACCATATATTTT
clone_size: many; v_call: TRBV19; d_call: NA; j_call: TRBJ1-4; cdr3_aa: CASSAPRTTNEKLFF; cdr3_nt: TGTGCCAGTAGTGCCCCCAGGACAACTAATGAAAAACTGTTTTTT
clone_size: many; v_call: TRBV9; d_call: NA; j_call: TRBJ1-3; cdr3_aa: CASSAVAGAGNTIYF; cdr3_nt: TGTGCCAGCAGCGCCGTCGCAGGGGCCGGAAACACCATATATTTT
clone_size: NA; v_call: TRBV2; d_call: NA; j_call: TRBJ1-1; cdr3_aa: CASSESLGNGAFF; cdr3_nt: TGTGCCAGCAGTGAAAGTCTAGGGAACGGAGCTTTCTTT
clone_size: NA; v_call: TRBV9; d_call: TRBD1; j_call: TRBJ1-5; cdr3_aa: CASTTGGRDQPQHF; cdr3_nt: TGTGCCAGCACAACAGGGGGCAGGGATCAGCCCCAGCATTTT
clone_size: few; v_call: TRBV24-1; d_call: NA; j_call: TRBJ2-2; cdr3_aa: CASSFRPTGLNTGELFF; cdr3_nt: TGTGCCAGCAGTTTCCGACCAACAGGGCTAAACACCGGGGAGCTGTTTTTT
clone_size: many; v_call: TRBV7-2; d_call: TRBD2; j_call: TRBJ2-7; cdr3_aa: CASSPAGGPREQYF; cdr3_nt: TGTGCCAGCAGTCCAGCGGGAGGGCCGAGGGAGCAGTACTTC
clone_size: NA; v_call: TRBV2; d_call: NA; j_call: TRBJ2-1; cdr3_aa: CASSGELYNEQFF; cdr3_nt: TGTGCCAGCAGTGGGGAACTCTACAATGAGCAGTTCTTC
clone_size: NA; v_call: TRBV7-3; d_call: NA; j_call: TRBJ2-6; cdr3_aa: CASSPHRFGSLNSGANVLTF; cdr3_nt: TGTGCCAGCTCACCCCACCGCTTTGGGTCCTTGAACTCTGGGGCCAACGTCCTGACTTTC
clone_size: NA; v_call: TRBV12-3/TRBV12-4; d_call: TRBD1; j_call: TRBJ1-5; cdr3_aa: CASSLVSGTGGNQPQHF; cdr3_nt: TGTGCCAGCAGCCTTGTGAGTGGAACAGGGGGAAATCAGCCCCAGCATTTT
clone_size: few; v_call: TRBV6-5; d_call: NA; j_call: TRBJ2-7; cdr3_aa: CASRGTVSSYEQYF; cdr3_nt: TGTGCCAGCCGCGGGACAGTGAGCTCCTACGAGCAGTACTTC
clone_size: few; v_call: TRBV10-3; d_call: NA; j_call: TRBJ1-4; cdr3_aa: CASMKEYDAPSPEKLFF; cdr3_nt: TGTGCCAGCATGAAGGAATACGATGCCCCCTCCCCTGAAAAACTGTTTTTT
clone_size: few; v_call: TRBV20-1; d_call: NA; j_call: TRBJ1-4; cdr3_aa: CSAPLLRGDGKLFF; cdr3_nt: TGCAGTGCCCCCCTGCTGCGCGGGGACGGAAAACTGTTTTTT